Following are 18 T cell receptor beta chains from one sample sequenced in a study of vaccination effects on CD4 cells after COVID-19. Once cultured for 10 days, the cells underwent separation to obtain CD4+ T cells. As their vaccination, participants received two doses of either BNT162b2 or mRNA-1273. Sequencing used immunoSEQ multiplex PCR; TCRdb keeps in-frame clones, though not all of them. The sample consists of 40,000 to 45,000 clones, under 70% of them appearing once. These receptors are not linked to any known antigen. This material consisted of CD4+ T cells from PBMCs cultured without peptide, taken after COVID-19 vaccination. Receptors originate from a human donor who received a COVID-19 vaccine.

This clone has only one observation. The chain uses TRBV6-1 and TRBJ1-6; 9 bases match TRBD1. With 2 bases clipped from V and 11 bases from J, the junction kept 4 bases outside the gene matches. CDR3 size: 14 residues. Germline V gene sequence: CDR1 MNHNS, CDR2 SASEGT. In nucleotides, the CDR3 is TGTGCCAGCAGTGAACTGGGACAGGGAACACCCCTCCACTTT. Translating it yields CASSELGQGTPLHF.

This clone was counted between two and nine times. The V gene is TRBV3-1 (or the pseudogene TRBV3-2), the J gene TRBJ1-1, with 8 bases fitting TRBD1. The CDR3 runs to 13 residues. Germline V gene data show CDR1 as LGHDT and CDR2 as YNNKEL (reference sequence). Trimming at V came to 3 bases and at J to 7 bases, leaving 4 bases not matched to a gene. The CDR3 loop is CASSQSRGREAFF. In nucleotides, the CDR3 is TGTGCCAGCAGCCAGAGCAGGGGGCGTGAAGCTTTCTTT.

This clone was seen a handful of times. The chain uses TRBV21-1 and TRBJ2-5; the table assigns TRBD1, which was not confirmed against the DNA. TRBV21-1 is described as a pseudogene. The CDR3 is made up of 14 amino acids. CDR3: CASRGKWARETQYF. The DNA for the CDR3 is TGTGCCAGCAGGGGCAAGTGGGCCAGAGAGACCCAGTACTTC.

This clone was observed a single time. The rearrangement joins TRBV10-1 to TRBJ2-5; D unclear. The V end lost 2 bases, the J end lost 3 bases, and 4 bases lay between the germline ends. Looked up from germline, CDR1 is WNHNN and CDR2 is SYGVQD (reference sequence). The CDR3 is 12 amino acids. The CDR3 coding sequence is TGCGCCAGCAGTGAGGTGGAAGAGACCCAGTACTTC. Residues: CASSEVEETQYF.

There are a few counts of this clone. The gene calls are TRBV18 and TRBJ1-5, with 12 bases lining up with TRBD1. The V segment lost 6 bases and the J segment 6 bases; nucleotides outside the gene matches: 6. The CDR3 length is 15 residues. The germline V gene encodes CDR1 KGHSH and CDR2 LQKENI. In nucleotides, the CDR3 is TGTGCCAGCTCGACGGGACAGGGGGCAGGTCAGCCCCAGCATTTT. Its translation is CASSTGQGAGQPQHF.

The table lists this clone with a count of one. DNA for the CDR3: TGTGCCAGCAGCTTGGCCAGGGGGCCCACCGGGGAGCTGTTTTTT. Protein sequence: CASSLARGPTGELFF. The chain combines TRBV5-5 with TRBJ2-2; 8 nucleotides match TRBD1. V dropped 0 bases and J dropped 4; count of bases not matched to a gene: 2. This CDR3 region has 15 residues. Germline CDR1 reads SGHKS; CDR2 reads YYEKEE (reference sequence).

The CDR3 bases are TGTGCCAGCAGTGAATCTCGCAGTACCTACGAGCAGTACTTC. The encoded protein is CASSESRSTYEQYF. The V and J genes are TRBV2 and TRBJ2-7; D is undetermined. V was shortened by 2 bases and J by 2 bases, with 10 bases between the two germline ends. CDR3 length: 14 residues. CDR1 and CDR2 (germline): SNHLY, FYNNEI.

The J gene is TRBJ2-7, the V gene TRBV6-2 or TRBV6-3, with 8 bases identical to TRBD2. V gave up 5 bases and J gave up 2 bases; unmatched junction bases: 11. The CDR3 covers 16 residues. Germline CDR1 is MNHEY and CDR2 is SVGEGT. CDR3 in DNA: TGTGCCAGCAGTCGTATCCCCGATAGCGGGACCTACGAGCAGTACTTC. Translation gives CASSRIPDSGTYEQYF.

This clone was observed a single time. The V and J genes are TRBV6-1 and TRBJ2-1; 7 positions agree with TRBD1. Germline V gene sequence: CDR1 MNHNS, CDR2 SASEGT. This CDR3 contains 18 residues. With 3 bases clipped from V and 8 bases from J, the junction kept 19 bases outside the gene matches. The CDR3 sequence is CASSERRTRTRGRDEQFF. In DNA, the CDR3 is TGTGCCAGCAGTGAGAGGAGAACAAGGACGAGGGGGCGCGATGAGCAGTTCTTC.

V usage is TRBV18 and J usage is TRBJ1-1; TRBD1 might be the D (5 bases). CDR3 length: 14 amino acids. Between the trimmed V and J ends, which lost 2 bases and 0 bases, there was a span of 7 bases. Germline V gene lookup returns CDR1 KGHSH and CDR2 LQKENI. CDR3 sequence (DNA): TGTGCCAGCTCACCAGCAGGGATGAACACTGAAGCTTTCTTT. This codes for CASSPAGMNTEAFF. The entire variable domain, with the rest obtained from reference TRBV18 and TRBJ1-1, is as follows: NAGVMQNPRHLVRRRGQEARLRCSPMKGHSHVYWYRQLPEEGLKFMVYLQKENIIDESGMPKERFSAEFPKEGPSILRIQQVVRGDSAAYFCASSPAGMNTEAFFGQGTRLTVV.

The chain uses TRBV15 and TRBJ2-3, with unresolved D. This CDR3 is 12 amino acids long. Germline assignment: CDR1 LNHNV and CDR2 YYDKDF (reference sequence). Trimming took off 1 base at V and 3 bases at J, with 2 bases between the two ends. Written as DNA, the CDR3 is TGTGCCACCAGCAGAGCAACAGATACGCAGTATTTT. Residues: CATSRATDTQYF.

By proportion, this clone is medium-sized. This chain joins TRBV10-1 and TRBJ2-1; 10 bases fit TRBD2. Trimming took 6 bases from V and 5 from J; bases not matched to a gene: 10. This CDR3 comprises 16 residues. Per germline, CDR1 WNHNN and CDR2 SYGVQD (reference sequence). DNA for the CDR3: TGCGCCAGCAGAGACACCCGGACTAGCGGTAACAATGAGCAGTTCTTC. Amino acid sequence: CASRDTRTSGNNEQFF.

The rearrangement links TRBV5-4 to TRBJ1-1; D perhaps matches TRBD1 (5 bases). V lost 4 bases and J lost 4, with 11 bases in between. The CDR3 extends over 13 amino acids. Germline assignment: CDR1 SGHNT and CDR2 YYREEE (reference sequence). The CDR3 loop reads CASSDRSSTEAFF. The CDR3 DNA follows: TGTGCCAGCAGCGACAGAAGCTCCACTGAAGCTTTCTTT.

The gene calls are TRBV27 and TRBJ1-1; D possibly corresponds to TRBD1 (5 bases). CDR3 length: 15 amino acids. V shed 6 bases and J shed 8 bases, with 22 bases lying between them. CDR1 is MNHEY, CDR2 SMNVEV, per germline (reference sequence). CDR3 amino acids: CASRPGRILGIEAFF. DNA for the CDR3: TGTGCCAGCAGACCGGGACGGATACTGGGTATCGAAGCTTTCTTT.

This clone was observed a single time. In nucleotides, the CDR3 is TGTGCCAGCGCCCCCAGACTAGGTGAACACAATGAGCAGTTCTTC. Translating gives CASAPRLGEHNEQFF. The chain combines TRBV19 with TRBJ2-1, with a possible D match to TRBD2 (6 bases). This CDR3 is built from 15 residues. Trimming pared 9 bases from V and 5 bases from J, leaving 20 bases between. CDR1 and CDR2 from the germline V gene are LNHDA and SQIVND (reference sequence). The variable domain in full, with the rest retrieved from reference TRBV19 and TRBJ2-1, is DGGITQSPKYLFRKEGQNVTLSCEQNLNHDAMYWYRQDPGQGLRLIYYSQIVNDFQKGDIAEGYSVSREKKESFPLTVTSAQKNPTAFYLCASAPRLGEHNEQFFGPGTRLTVL.

This clone was recorded only once. V usage is TRBV20-1 and J usage is TRBJ2-1, with D unclear. Trimming left V 6 bases short and J 7 bases short, with 10 bases between. CDR3 length: 11 amino acids. Germline CDR1 reads DFQATT; CDR2 reads SNEGSKA (reference sequence). This chain's CDR3 is CSAELRNEQFF. CDR3 DNA: TGCAGTGCGGAACTAAGGAATGAGCAGTTCTTC.

CDR3 DNA: TGCGCCAGCAGCTTGGCAGGCAACAATGAGCAGTTCTTC. As protein: CASSLAGNNEQFF. The chain is built from TRBV5-1 and TRBJ2-1; D remains unclear. The V gene lost 0 bases and the J gene lost 5 bases, with 6 bases spanning the gap. CDR1 SGHRS and CDR2 YFSETQ come from the germline V gene. The CDR3 runs to 13 residues.

This clone has just a few counts. CDR3 DNA sequence: TGTGCCAGCAGCCCGTTGGGGACAGCAGGAGGGGGCAATGAGCAGTTCTTC. Amino acids: CASSPLGTAGGGNEQFF. The chain is built from TRBV9 and TRBJ2-1; TRBD1 might be the D (7 bases). Germline CDR1 is SGDLS and CDR2 is YYNGEE. V was trimmed by 4 bases and J by 6 bases, leaving 23 bases between them. This CDR3 contains 17 residues.